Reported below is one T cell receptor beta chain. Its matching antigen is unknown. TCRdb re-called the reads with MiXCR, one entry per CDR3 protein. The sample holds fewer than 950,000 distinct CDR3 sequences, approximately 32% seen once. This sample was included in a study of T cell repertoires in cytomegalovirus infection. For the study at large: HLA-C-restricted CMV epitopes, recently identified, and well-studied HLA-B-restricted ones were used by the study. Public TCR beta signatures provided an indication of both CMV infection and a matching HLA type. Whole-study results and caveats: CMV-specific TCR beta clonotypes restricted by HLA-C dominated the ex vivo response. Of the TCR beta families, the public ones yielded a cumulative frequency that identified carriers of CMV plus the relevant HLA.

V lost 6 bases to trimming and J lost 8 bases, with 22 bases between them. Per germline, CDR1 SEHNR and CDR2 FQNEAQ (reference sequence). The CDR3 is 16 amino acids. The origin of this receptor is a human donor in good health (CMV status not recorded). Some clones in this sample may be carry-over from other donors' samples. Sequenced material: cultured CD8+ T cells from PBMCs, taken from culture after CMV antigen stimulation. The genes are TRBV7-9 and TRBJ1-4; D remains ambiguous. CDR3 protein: CASSLGLGLSDEKLFF. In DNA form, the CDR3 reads TGTGCCAGCAGTCTGGGTCTAGGACTCTCAGACGAAAAACTGTTTTTT.